One TCR beta chain is described in this entry. This clonotype showed up many times. This receptor's antigen is unknown. Per-base qualities were not stored, and no clone one base away is much larger. The data were taken from a study of T-cell memory formation after mild COVID-19 (dated by TCRdb to 2020 to 2022). For the study in its entirety: TCR sequence clusters from the two donors were found to be largely donor specific. T-cell clones expanding and contracting after mild COVID-19 in two donors were tracked by longitudinal TCRalpha and TCRbeta repertoire sequencing. Two young, previously healthy adult volunteers, one female and one male, were included in the cohort. On the study overall, not on this receptor specifically: Clones that contracted from day 15 to 85 showed balanced CD4/CD8 phenotypes, whereas a second wave of clones that expanded from day 15 to 37 leaned towards CD4+. Some responding clones were detected in pre-infection memory, which suggested that pre-existing cross-reactive memory T cells had joined the SARS-CoV-2 response. The study covered only a couple of mild cases, and larger cohorts including severe cases with pre-infection samples were considered necessary. Whether the second-wave clones peaking on day 37 were SARS-CoV-2 specific was not confirmed. Contracting CD4+ clones were found mainly in CM and EM memory subsets, while CD8+ clones were enriched in EMRA.

Ficoll-Paque density gradient centrifugation was used to isolate PBMCs. Data came from an Illumina NovaSeq 6000. cDNA libraries for TCRalpha and TCRbeta were prepared by 5'RACE using constant-segment primers, with sample barcodes and unique molecular identifiers added. Trizol reagent was used to extract RNA from every sample. Amplification of the libraries took two PCR steps, and the second step added a second sample barcode plus Illumina TruSeq adapters. Libraries were sequenced on an Illumina NovaSeq with 2 x 150 bp paired-end reads. In the paper's pipeline: With migec v1.2.7, reads were demultiplexed and then collapsed into UMI-guided consensus sequences. With mixcr v2.1.11, UMI consensuses were aligned to TRA and TRB V and J templates and assembled into clonotypes. Expanded or contracted clonotypes were those called significant by both edgeR and NoisET, with noise models trained on biological replicates. edgeR calls used a false discovery rate-adjusted p below 0.01 and a log2 fold-change threshold of 1. As an exploratory analysis of dynamics, max-normalized trajectories of the 1000 most abundant clonotypes were examined by PCA with hierarchical clustering. Each responding clone was given a CD4 or CD8 phenotype based on the CD4+ and CD8+ repertoires, which had been sequenced separately. Starting from the raw public reads, TCRdb applied fastp trimming at Q25, assembled clones with MiXCR and retained in-frame beta chains. Each entry is one CDR3 protein sequence, shown with its most common DNA and genes. What appears here as the V and J calls and clone size reflects TCRdb's work, not the paper's. This sample gives roughly 310,000 distinct CDR3 sequences in total; approximately 15% of them show up just once. The top ten constitute approximately 20% of the sample.

The CDR3 spans 15 residues, from the cysteine through the phenylalanine. Of all the DNA, just the CDR3 is kept, 45 bases in frame from base 1. CDR1 and CDR2 are read off the germline V gene as SGHRS and YFSETQ. The V end loses 0 bases and the J end loses 7 bases, and a stretch of 11 bases separates them. The rearranged chain carries TRBV5-1 and TRBJ1-6, with the D gene too uncertain to name. The specimen was PBMCs or a T cell subset sorted from them (not recorded which). This sequence was found in a young man who had mild COVID-19 (a few samples of this study predate the infection). The sample titles of this study are shuffled in the database, so cell type and time point are left out; the donor was told from shared clones. The nucleotide sequence is given as TGCGCCAGCAGCTTGGGAGACGTAACCAATTCACCCCTCCACTTT. It translates as CASSLGDVTNSPLHF.